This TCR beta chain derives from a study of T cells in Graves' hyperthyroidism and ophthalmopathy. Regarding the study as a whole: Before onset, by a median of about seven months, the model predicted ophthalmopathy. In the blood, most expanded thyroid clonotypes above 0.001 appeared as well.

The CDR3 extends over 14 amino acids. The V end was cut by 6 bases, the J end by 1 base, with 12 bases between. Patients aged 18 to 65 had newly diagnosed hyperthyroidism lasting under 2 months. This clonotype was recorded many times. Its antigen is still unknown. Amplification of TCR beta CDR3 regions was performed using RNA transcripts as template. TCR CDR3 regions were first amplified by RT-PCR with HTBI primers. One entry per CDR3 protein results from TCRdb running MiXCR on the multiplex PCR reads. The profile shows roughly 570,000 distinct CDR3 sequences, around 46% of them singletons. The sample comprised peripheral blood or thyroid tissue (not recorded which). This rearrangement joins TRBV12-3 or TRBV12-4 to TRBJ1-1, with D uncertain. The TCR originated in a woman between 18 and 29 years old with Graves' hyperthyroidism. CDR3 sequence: CASSPTEKNTEAFF. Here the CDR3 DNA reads TGTGCCAGCAGCCCGACGGAGAAGAACACTGAAGCTTTCTTT.